This T cell receptor beta chain was captured by sequencing in a study of CD8 T cells in Susac syndrome. V was clipped by 4 bases and J by 8 bases; unmatched bases: 10. In germline, CDR1 is SEHNR, CDR2 FQNEAQ (reference sequence). This CDR3 contains 16 residues. When the RNA was reverse transcribed, random hexamers were used with an input of roughly 0.5 to 1 ug. In TCRdb, the immunoSEQ multiplex PCR reads were re-called with MiXCR into one record per CDR3 protein. The profile shows roughly 88,000 distinct CDR3 sequences, approximately 96% of them singletons. The clonotype was recovered from a human donor with Susac syndrome. The chain carries TRBV7-9 and TRBJ1-4; 10 nucleotides agree with TRBD1. The sequenced material came from CD8+ T cells from PBMCs. CDR3 protein: CASSSNLGTGVEKLFF. The CDR3 coding sequence is TGTGCCAGCAGCTCCAACCTTGGGACAGGGGTGGAAAAACTGTTTTTT. The whole variable domain, remainder taken from reference TRBV7-9 and TRBJ1-4, is DTGVSQNPRHKITKRGQNVTFRCDPISEHNRLYWYRQTLGQGPEFLTYFQNEAQLEKSRLLSDRFSAERPKGSFSTLEIQRTEQGDSAMYLCASSSNLGTGVEKLFFGSGTQLSVL.